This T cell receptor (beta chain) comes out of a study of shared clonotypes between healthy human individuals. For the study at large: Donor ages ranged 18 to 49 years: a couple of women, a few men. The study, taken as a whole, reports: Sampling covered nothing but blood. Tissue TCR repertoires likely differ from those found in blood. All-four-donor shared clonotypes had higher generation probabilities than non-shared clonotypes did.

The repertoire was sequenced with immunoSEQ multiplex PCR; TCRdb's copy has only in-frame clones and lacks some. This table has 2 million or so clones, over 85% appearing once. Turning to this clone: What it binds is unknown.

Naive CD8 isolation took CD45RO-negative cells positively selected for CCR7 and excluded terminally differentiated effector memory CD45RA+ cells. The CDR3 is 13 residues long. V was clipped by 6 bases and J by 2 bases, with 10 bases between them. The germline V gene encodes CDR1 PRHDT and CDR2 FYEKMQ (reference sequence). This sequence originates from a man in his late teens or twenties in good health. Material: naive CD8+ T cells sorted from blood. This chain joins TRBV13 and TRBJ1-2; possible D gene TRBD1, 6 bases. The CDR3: CASSSGDNYGYTF. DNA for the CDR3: TGTGCCAGCAGTTCAGGGGACAACTATGGCTACACCTTC.